The sequence of this T cell receptor beta chain was determined in a study of control samples from healthy donors and cancer patients. Produced via immunoSEQ multiplex PCR; TCRdb's table is partial and in-frame only. Of about 90,000 clones listed, about 92% are singletons. The TCR comes from a woman aged 30 to 39 in good health. The sample was blood.

The CDR3 nucleotides are TGCAGCGCCGATAGCGGAGGGATGAACGAGCAGTACTTC. Protein: CSADSGGMNEQYF. This chain joins TRBV29-1 and TRBJ2-7; weak D call: TRBD2 (6 bases). Germline CDR1 SQVTM, CDR2 ANQGSEA. The ends were cut back, 7 bases at V and 5 bases at J, with 18 bases in the middle. This CDR3 has 13 amino acids.